These T cell receptor beta chains were read from a single sample in a study of shared clonotypes between healthy human individuals. The table came from immunoSEQ multiplex PCR; TCRdb's copy has only in-frame clones and leaves some out. The sample shows 2 million or so clones, roughly 94% of them seen only once. What was sequenced was naive CD4+ T cells sorted from blood. All receptors come from a man between 18 and 29 years old in good health. CDR3s include the opening cysteine and the closing phenylalanine or tryptophan. A D gene is named only where the DNA matches it firmly. Clone size appears in some rows only: once, few, many, or a class for an expanded clone.

>TRBD1|NA|TRBJ1-3|TRBV30
TGTGCCTGGAGTGATGTTACAGGGGGAAGGTTATCTGGAAACACCATATATTTT
CAWSDVTGGRLSGNTIYF
>TRBD2|NA|TRBJ2-1|TRBV5-1
TGCGCCAGCAGCTTTAGTCTAGCGGGAATCAGTGAGCAGTTCTTC
CASSFSLAGISEQFF
>NA|NA|TRBJ1-5|TRBV6-1
TGTGCCAGCGGTGAGGGGGTGGGTCAGCCCCAGCATTTT
CASGEGVGQPQHF
>NA|NA|TRBJ2-7|TRBV5-1
TGCGCCAGCAGCTTGGCCGGGGCAGTCCAGGAGCAGTACTTC
CASSLAGAVQEQYF
>NA|NA|TRBJ1-2|TRBV28
TGTGCCAGCACCCTCGGGCGGGACACCTATGGCTACACCTTC
CASTLGRDTYGYTF
>TRBD1|NA|TRBJ2-5|TRBV19
TGTGCCAGTAGACAGGGGATAGAGACCCAGTACTTC
CASRQGIETQYF
>NA|once|TRBJ1-1|TRBV7-2
TGTGCCAGCAGCCCACCCGGGATGAACACTGAAGCTTTCTTT
CASSPPGMNTEAFF
>NA|NA|TRBJ1-2|TRBV5-1
TGCGCCAGCAGCTCCTCCGGGAGTGGGTTGGGCTACACCTTC
CASSSSGSGLGYTF
>NA|NA|TRBJ1-6|TRBV7-9
TGTGCCAGCAGCCGTCGGACAGACAATTCACCCCTCCACTTT
CASSRRTDNSPLHF
>TRBD1|NA|TRBJ2-1|TRBV5-6
TGTGCCAGCAGAGGAGGCTCCCTGACAGGGGGCGCCTACAATGAGCAGTTCTTC
CASRGGSLTGGAYNEQFF
>TRBD2|NA|TRBJ2-1|TRBV18
TGTGCCAGCTCCTTGATTCGGGCGGGAGGGCCACAGAATGAGCAGTTCTTC
CASSLIRAGGPQNEQFF
>NA|many|TRBJ2-2|TRBV2
TGTGCCAGCTTACAGGAGCGCGGGGAGCTGTTTTTT
CASLQERGELFF
>TRBD1|NA|TRBJ1-2|TRBV6-5
TGTGCCAGCAGTTACTCGGCAGGGGGTTCACCCTACACCTTC
CASSYSAGGSPYTF
>NA|once|TRBJ1-5|TRBV28
TGTGCCAGCAGTTTCGGGCAGACTATCGGCAATCAGCCCCAGCATTTT
CASSFGQTIGNQPQHF
>TRBD2|once|TRBJ2-2|TRBV4-3
TGCGCCAGCAGCCAGACCGGGACTAGCGGGATAGGCCCTAGAACCGGGGAGCTGTTTTTT
CASSQTGTSGIGPRTGELFF
>NA|NA|TRBJ1-1|TRBV9
TGTGCCAGCAGCGTAGTCCAGGGGAACACTGAAGCTTTCTTT
CASSVVQGNTEAFF
>NA|NA|TRBJ1-2|TRBV9
TGTGCCAGCAGCCCCCGACCGTCATATGGCTACACCTTC
CASSPRPSYGYTF
>NA|NA|TRBJ2-3|TRBV6-5
TGTGCCAGCAGTCGGACAGACACAGATACGCAGTATTTT
CASSRTDTDTQYF
>NA|NA|TRBJ1-3|TRBV30
TGTGCCTGGACGAGCGGGCAACTCTCTGGAAACACCATATATTTT
CAWTSGQLSGNTIYF
>TRBD1|NA|TRBJ1-2|TRBV7-9
TGTGCCAGCAGCCTAACAGGGGGCGCCTATGGCTACACCTTC
CASSLTGGAYGYTF
>TRBD1|NA|TRBJ1-2|TRBV7-9
TGTGCCAGCAGCTTAGCAGGGCAGGGGGCCGGTGGCTACACCTTC
CASSLAGQGAGGYTF
>TRBD1|NA|TRBJ2-5|TRBV27
TGTGCCAGCAGTTCCGGCAGCCAGGGGGCCTTGGGGACCCAGTACTTC
CASSSGSQGALGTQYF
>NA|NA|TRBJ1-5|TRBV30
TGTGCCTGGAGTGGAGGCGCCCGAAATCAGCCCCAGCATTTT
CAWSGGARNQPQHF
>NA|NA|TRBJ2-3|TRBV30
TGTGCCTGGAGTGTACCCGATACGCAGTATTTT
CAWSVPDTQYF
>TRBD1|NA|TRBJ2-6|TRBV28
TGTGCCAGCAGACCGGGACAGCTTCCCTCTGGGGCCAACGTCCTGACTTTC
CASRPGQLPSGANVLTF
>NA|NA|TRBJ2-3|TRBV30
TGTGCCTGGAGTGTACATTCAGGGGGGACAGATACGCAGTATTTT
CAWSVHSGGTDTQYF
>NA|once|TRBJ2-7|TRBV6-6
TGTGCCAGCACCGCCAAGGGGGGCGATTACGAGCAGTACTTC
CASTAKGGDYEQYF
>TRBD1|NA|TRBJ1-1|TRBV4-1
TGCGCCAGCAGCCTCCGGACAGGGGGCGTGAACACTGAAGCTTTCTTT
CASSLRTGGVNTEAFF
>NA|NA|TRBJ1-5|TRBV2
TGTGCCAGCGATTTAGGGGTGGCGTCTCAGCCCCAGCATTTT
CASDLGVASQPQHF